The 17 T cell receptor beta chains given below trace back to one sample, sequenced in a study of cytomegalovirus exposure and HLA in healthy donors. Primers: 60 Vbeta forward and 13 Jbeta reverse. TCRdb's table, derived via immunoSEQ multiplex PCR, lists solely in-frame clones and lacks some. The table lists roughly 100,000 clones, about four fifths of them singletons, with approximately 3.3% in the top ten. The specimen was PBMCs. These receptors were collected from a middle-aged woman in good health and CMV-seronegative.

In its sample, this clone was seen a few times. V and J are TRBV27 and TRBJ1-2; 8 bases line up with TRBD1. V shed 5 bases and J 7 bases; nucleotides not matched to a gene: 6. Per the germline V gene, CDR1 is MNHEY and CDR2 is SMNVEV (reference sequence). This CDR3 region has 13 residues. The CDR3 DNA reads TGTGCCAGCAGTCCCTCAGGGGGCCGTGGCTACACCTTC. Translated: CASSPSGGRGYTF.

The CDR3 DNA reads TGTGCCAGCAGTCCCAACACAGATACGCAGTATTTT. It yields the protein CASSPNTDTQYF. V gene TRBV27 combines with J gene TRBJ2-3; D remains ambiguous. The CDR3 has 12 amino acids. Per the germline V gene, CDR1 is MNHEY and CDR2 is SMNVEV (reference sequence). V was pared by 5 bases and J by 2 bases, with 5 bases between.

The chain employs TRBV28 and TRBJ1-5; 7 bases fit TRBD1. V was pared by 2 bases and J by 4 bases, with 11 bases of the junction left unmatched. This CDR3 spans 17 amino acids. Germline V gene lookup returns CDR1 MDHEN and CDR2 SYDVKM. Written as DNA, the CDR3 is TGTGCCAGCAGTTTAAGTTACCGGGACAGCCAGAATCAGCCCCAGCATTTT. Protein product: CASSLSYRDSQNQPQHF.

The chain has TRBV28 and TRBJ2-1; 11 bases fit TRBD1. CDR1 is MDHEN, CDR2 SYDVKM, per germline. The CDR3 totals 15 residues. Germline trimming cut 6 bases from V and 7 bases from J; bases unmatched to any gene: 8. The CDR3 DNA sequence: TGTGCCAGCAGAGGACAGGGGGCTCCCCTGAATGAGCAGTTCTTC. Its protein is CASRGQGAPLNEQFF.

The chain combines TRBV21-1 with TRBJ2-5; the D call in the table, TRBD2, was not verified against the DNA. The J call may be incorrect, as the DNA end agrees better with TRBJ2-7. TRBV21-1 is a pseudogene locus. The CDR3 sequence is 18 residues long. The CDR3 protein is CASSKYSRAAGETYEQYF. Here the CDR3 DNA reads TGTGCCAGCAGCAAATATTCCCGGGCAGCGGGAGAAACCTACGAGCAGTACTTC.

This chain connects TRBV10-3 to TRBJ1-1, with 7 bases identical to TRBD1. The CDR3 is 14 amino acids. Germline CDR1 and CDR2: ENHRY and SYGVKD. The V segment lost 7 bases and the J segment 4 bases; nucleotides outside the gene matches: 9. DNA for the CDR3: TGTGCCATCAAAACCCAGGGGGTCGGCACTGAAGCTTTCTTT. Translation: CAIKTQGVGTEAFF.

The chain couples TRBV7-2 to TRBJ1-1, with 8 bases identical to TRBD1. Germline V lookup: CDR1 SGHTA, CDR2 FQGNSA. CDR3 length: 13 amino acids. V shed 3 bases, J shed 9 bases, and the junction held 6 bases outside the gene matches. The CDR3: CASSFPTGVKAFF. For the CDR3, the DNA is TGTGCCAGCAGCTTCCCGACAGGGGTGAAAGCTTTCTTT.

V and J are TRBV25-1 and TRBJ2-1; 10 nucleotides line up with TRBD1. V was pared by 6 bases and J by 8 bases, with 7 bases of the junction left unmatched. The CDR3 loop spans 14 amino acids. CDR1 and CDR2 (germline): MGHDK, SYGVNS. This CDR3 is CASSRDRGGDEQFF. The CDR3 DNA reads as TGTGCCAGCAGCCGGGACAGGGGAGGTGATGAGCAGTTCTTC.

CDR3 nucleotide sequence: TGTGCCAGCAGCCTGACAGGTTTCTCTGGAAACACCATATATTTT. Translated, it gives CASSLTGFSGNTIYF. The V call is TRBV27, the J call TRBJ1-3; perhaps TRBD1 as D (6 bases). In germline, CDR1 is MNHEY, CDR2 SMNVEV (reference sequence). V lost 6 bases, J lost 0 bases, and 12 bases lay in between. CDR3 length: 15 residues.

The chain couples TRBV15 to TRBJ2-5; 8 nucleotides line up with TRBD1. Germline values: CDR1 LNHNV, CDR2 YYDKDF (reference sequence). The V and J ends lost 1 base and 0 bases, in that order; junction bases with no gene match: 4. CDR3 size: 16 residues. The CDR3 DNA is TGTGCCACCAGCAGAGGTGGACAGGGTCACCAAGAGACCCAGTACTTC. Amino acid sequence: CATSRGGQGHQETQYF.

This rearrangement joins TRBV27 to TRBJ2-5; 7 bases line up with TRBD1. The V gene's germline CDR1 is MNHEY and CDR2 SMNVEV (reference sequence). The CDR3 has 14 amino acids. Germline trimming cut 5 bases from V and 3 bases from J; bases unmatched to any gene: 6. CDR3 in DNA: TGTGCCAGCAGTCCTTGGACAGGCGAAGAGACCCAGTACTTC. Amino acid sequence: CASSPWTGEETQYF.

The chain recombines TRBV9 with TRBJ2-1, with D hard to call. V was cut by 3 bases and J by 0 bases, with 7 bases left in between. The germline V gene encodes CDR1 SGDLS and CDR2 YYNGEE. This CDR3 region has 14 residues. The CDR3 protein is CASSALSSYNEQFF. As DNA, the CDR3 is TGTGCCAGCAGCGCCCTCAGCTCCTACAATGAGCAGTTCTTC.

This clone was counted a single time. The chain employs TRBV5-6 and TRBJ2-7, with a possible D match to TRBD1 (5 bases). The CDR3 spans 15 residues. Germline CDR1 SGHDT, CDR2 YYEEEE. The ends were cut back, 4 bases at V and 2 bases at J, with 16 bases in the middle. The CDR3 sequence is CASSPPGRDTYEQYF. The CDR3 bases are TGTGCCAGCAGCCCCCCTGGCAGGGATACCTACGAGCAGTACTTC.

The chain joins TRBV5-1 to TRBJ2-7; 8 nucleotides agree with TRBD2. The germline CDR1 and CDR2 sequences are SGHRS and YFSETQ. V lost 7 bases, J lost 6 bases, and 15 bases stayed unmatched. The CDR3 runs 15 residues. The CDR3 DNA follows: TGCGCCAGCCGCCCCATAGGACTAGCCTTATCCGAGCAGTACTTC. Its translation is CASRPIGLALSEQYF.

Here the CDR3 DNA reads TGTGCCAGCAGCCAGGGGGGCAGGGCGGAGGGCTACACCTTC. Its translation: CASSQGGRAEGYTF. This chain links TRBV7-2 with TRBJ1-2, with 7 positions matching TRBD1. The junction had 11 bases not matched to a gene; V was cut back by 5 bases and J by 8 bases. The CDR3 totals 14 residues. Per the germline V gene, CDR1 is SGHTA and CDR2 is FQGNSA.

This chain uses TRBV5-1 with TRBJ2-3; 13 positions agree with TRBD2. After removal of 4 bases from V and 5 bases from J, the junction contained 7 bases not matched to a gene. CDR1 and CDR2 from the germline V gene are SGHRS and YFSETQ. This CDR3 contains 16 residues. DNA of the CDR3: TGCGCCAGCAGCGGGGGACTAGCGGGATTAGGAGATACGCAGTATTTT. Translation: CASSGGLAGLGDTQYF.

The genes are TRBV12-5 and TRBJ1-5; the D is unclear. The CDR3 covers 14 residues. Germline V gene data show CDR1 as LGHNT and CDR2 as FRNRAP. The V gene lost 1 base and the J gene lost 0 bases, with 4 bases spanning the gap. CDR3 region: CASGLAGSNQPQHF. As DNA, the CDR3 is TGTGCTAGTGGTTTGGCCGGTAGCAATCAGCCCCAGCATTTT.